The sequence of this T cell receptor (beta chain) was determined in a study of cytomegalovirus exposure and HLA in healthy donors. Vbeta (60) and Jbeta (13) primers were used in the PCR. Here immunoSEQ multiplex PCR was the method, and the copy in TCRdb shows in-frame clones only, minus some. The sample lists about 170,000 clones; about 88% were seen once. Nominal health characterized the donors when sampled, though unrecorded immune exposures were likely. In this sample, this clone turned up once. The target antigen is unknown. Regarding the study as a whole: Per a prior analysis, the majority of TCR beta V segments were productive roughly 87% or roughly 30% of the time. A later analysis reported that several of the most significant clusters appeared to be linked to common viral pathogens, among them Epstein-Barr virus. Cytomegalovirus-associated TCR beta chains were listed, numbering some 150.

The germline V gene encodes CDR1 SGHTA and CDR2 FQGNSA. The CDR3 consists of 16 residues. The junction had 10 bases not matched to a gene; V was cut back by 5 bases and J by 8 bases. The specimen sequenced was PBMCs. The chain uses TRBV7-2 and TRBJ2-1; 12 bases line up with TRBD2. This sequence was found in a man under 40 in good health and CMV-seropositive. CDR3 amino acids: CASSPQLTSGSHEQFF. CDR3 DNA sequence: TGTGCCAGCAGCCCACAGTTGACTAGCGGGAGTCATGAGCAGTTCTTC.